The table lists the clone carrying this TCR beta chain with many counts. Its antigen is unknown. This sample stems from a study of early T cells in non-severe SARS-CoV-2 infection. Study in general: Unsorted whole blood bulk RNA was sequenced, with unpaired chains. Study-wide points: Sequences matched to VDJdb favored anti-spike CD8 responses, while private and CD4 specificities were missed.

Individual cDNA molecules received unique molecular identifiers. TCRdb passed the 5' RACE reads through MiXCR, listing each CDR3 protein once. The sample holds about 80,000 distinct CDR3 sequences, 9% to 13% seen once. V gave up 2 bases and J gave up 7 bases, with 13 bases separating them. The germline CDR1 and CDR2 sequences are SGHRS and YFSETQ. There are 14 residues in the CDR3. Sequencing used whole blood. The chain couples TRBV5-1 to TRBJ2-1, with D perhaps matching TRBD2 (7 bases). This TCR came from an adult who was a healthcare worker with PCR-confirmed SARS-CoV-2 infection or an uninfected control (not recorded which). The CDR3 DNA reads TGCGCCAGCAGCTTCGGGGGGCCGGGAAATGAGCAGTTCTTC. Translated, it gives CASSFGGPGNEQFF.